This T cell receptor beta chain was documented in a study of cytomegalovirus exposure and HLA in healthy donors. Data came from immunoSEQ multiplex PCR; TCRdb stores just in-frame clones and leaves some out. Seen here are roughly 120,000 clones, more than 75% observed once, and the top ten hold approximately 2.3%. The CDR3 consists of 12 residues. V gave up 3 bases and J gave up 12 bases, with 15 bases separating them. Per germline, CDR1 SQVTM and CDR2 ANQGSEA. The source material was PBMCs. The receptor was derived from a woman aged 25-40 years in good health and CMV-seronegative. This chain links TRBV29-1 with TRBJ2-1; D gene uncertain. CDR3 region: CSVDPDPAGQFF. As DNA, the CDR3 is TGCAGCGTTGACCCTGACCCGGCAGGGCAGTTCTTC.